Shown below are 32 T cell receptor beta chains from a single sample sequenced in a study of CD8+ T cells in alopecia areata. Specified treatment: oral pan-JAK inhibitor, 5-10 mg twice daily. Reverse transcribed after extraction, RNA yielded cDNA as the sequencing template. The protocol was immunoSEQ multiplex PCR, while the TCRdb copy is restricted to in-frame clones and leaves out a portion. The sample has more than 200,000 clones, roughly three fifths seen once. The sequencing here drew on CD4+ T cells sorted from blood, taken at week 44, from a patient treated with tofacitinib. Receptors were obtained from a human donor with alopecia areata.

A word on this clone: One junction end does not reproduce the germline sequence, and a read error may be involved. The chain recombines TRBV29-1 with TRBJ1-2, with no clear D. The CDR3 covers 10 residues. In germline, CDR1 is SQVTM, CDR2 ANQGSEA. The CDR3 sequence: CSVSHYGYTF. The CDR3 DNA reads TGTAGCGTCAGCCACTATGGCTACACCTTC.

This clone was observed once. This chain connects TRBV7-2 to TRBJ2-3; either TRBD1 or TRBD2 may fit D (6 bases each). This CDR3 is built from 12 residues. Germline CDR1 and CDR2: SGHTA and FQGNSA. V gave up 5 bases and J gave up 10 bases, with 13 bases separating them. This chain's CDR3 is CASSVRGGAQYF. In nucleotides, the CDR3 is TGTGCCAGCAGCGTCAGGGGAGGTGCGCAGTATTTT.

With respect to this clone: The sample holds other DNA sequences that translate to the same CDR3. The rearrangement links TRBV30 to TRBJ2-1; no reliable D call. The CDR3 is made up of 10 amino acids. Looked up from germline, CDR1 is GTSNPN and CDR2 is SVGIG (reference sequence). Trimming cost V 0 bases and J 10 bases, with 4 bases left between them. CDR3 DNA: TGTGCCTGGAGTGTTTCCGAGCAGTTCTTC. Protein product: CAWSVSEQFF. Complete variable domain (other parts from reference TRBV30 and TRBJ2-1): SQTIHQWPATLVQPVGSPLSLECTVEGTSNPNLYWYRQAAGRGLQLLFYSVGIGQISSEVPQNLSASRPQDRQFILSSKKLLLSDSGFYLCAWSVSEQFFGPGTRLTVL.

This chain uses TRBV6-1 with TRBJ1-1, with 8 bases lining up with TRBD1. Trimming took 3 bases from V and 6 from J; bases not matched to a gene: 12. The CDR3 runs 16 residues. Germline lookup yields CDR1 MNHNS and CDR2 SASEGT. The chain's CDR3 is CASSDSRGLVGAEAFF. CDR3 nucleotide sequence: TGTGCCAGCAGTGATTCCAGGGGGCTGGTCGGCGCTGAAGCTTTCTTT.

The genes are TRBV6-5 and TRBJ1-2, with D maybe TRBD1 (6 bases). Germline assignment: CDR1 MNHEY and CDR2 SVGAGI. The V gene lost 8 bases and the J gene lost 0 bases, with 10 bases spanning the gap. The CDR3 extends over 13 amino acids. CDR3 nucleotide sequence: TGTGCCAGCCGAACAGGGTCTAACTATGGCTACACCTTC. Translating it yields CASRTGSNYGYTF.

This clone was seen more than once but under ten times. The J gene is TRBJ1-1, the V gene TRBV23-1, with no clear D. TRBV23-1 is an ORF, with its function uncertain. V was trimmed by 5 bases and J by 3 bases, leaving 7 bases between them. The CDR3 is 12 amino acids. The CDR3 spells CASSRCDTEAFF. Written as DNA, the CDR3 is TGCGCCAGCAGTAGGTGTGACACTGAAGCTTTCTTT.

The CDR3 sequence: CASSQVPPENTEAFF. The CDR3 nucleotides read TGTGCCAGCAGCCAAGTTCCCCCAGAGAACACTGAAGCTTTCTTT. The chain couples TRBV14 to TRBJ1-1, with D uncertain. V was pared by 1 base and J by 1 base, with 10 bases between. This CDR3 is 15 amino acids long. Per the germline V gene, CDR1 is SGHDN and CDR2 is FVKESK.

This clone was observed a single time. This chain joins TRBV4-1 and TRBJ2-7; D possibly matches TRBD1 or TRBD2 (5 bases each). This CDR3 contains 14 residues. The germline V gene encodes CDR1 MGHRA and CDR2 YSYEKL. V lost 0 bases, J lost 2 bases, and 8 bases lay in between. The CDR3 sequence: CASSQDQGPYEQYF. Written as DNA, the CDR3 is TGCGCCAGCAGCCAAGATCAGGGACCCTACGAGCAGTACTTC.

The rearrangement joins TRBV10-3 to TRBJ1-1; 7 positions agree with TRBD1. Germline V gene data show CDR1 as ENHRY and CDR2 as SYGVKD. This CDR3 comprises 14 residues. J lost 4 bases, V lost 10 bases, and 12 bases had no gene match. The CDR3 is CATTGDTGGTEAFF. CDR3 sequence (DNA): TGTGCCACCACAGGGGACACTGGGGGCACTGAAGCTTTCTTT.

The chain combines TRBV7-6 with TRBJ1-2, with 7 bases that match TRBD1. CDR1 and CDR2 from the germline V gene are SGHVS and FNYEAQ. The length of the CDR3 is 12 residues. V shed 5 bases and J 9 bases; nucleotides not matched to a gene: 6. CDR3 sequence reads: CASSPGGGSYTF. The DNA for the CDR3 is TGTGCCAGCAGCCCAGGGGGGGGTAGCTACACCTTC.

V and J are TRBV29-1 and TRBJ2-1; 7 nucleotides agree with TRBD1. Unmatched junction bases numbered 8, after V lost 5 bases and J lost 4 bases. Germline values: CDR1 SQVTM, CDR2 ANQGSEA. The CDR3 consists of 14 residues. The CDR3 DNA is TGCAGCGTTACTCCGGGACAGAGATACAATGAGCAGTTCTTC. This codes for CSVTPGQRYNEQFF.

The chain links TRBV29-1 to TRBJ2-5, with D tentatively TRBD1 (7 bases). The length of the CDR3 is 13 residues. Deletions cut 6 bases from V and 3 bases from J, with 14 bases between. The germline gives CDR1 SQVTM, CDR2 ANQGSEA. This CDR3 is CSVLDRREETQYF. DNA of the CDR3: TGCAGCGTATTGGACAGGAGGGAAGAGACCCAGTACTTC.

This clone was detected a few times. V gene TRBV29-1 combines with J gene TRBJ1-5; 9 positions match TRBD1. CDR1 SQVTM and CDR2 ANQGSEA come from the germline V gene. The junction had 8 bases not matched to a gene; V was cut back by 5 bases and J by 3 bases. The CDR3 covers 15 residues. The CDR3 DNA reads as TGCAGCGTTTCCTCCGGGACAGGGAACAATCAGCCCCAGCATTTT. It yields the protein CSVSSGTGNNQPQHF. Together with reference TRBV29-1 and TRBJ1-5, the CDR3 gives the full variable domain: SAVISQKPSRDICQRGTSLTIQCQVDSQVTMMFWYRQQPGQSLTLIATANQGSEATYESGFVIDKFPISRPNLTFSTLTVSNMSPEDSSIYLCSVSSGTGNNQPQHFGDGTRLSIL.

Of note for this clone: The same CDR3 also results from other DNA sequences found in this sample. The V gene is TRBV29-1, the J gene TRBJ2-7; tentatively, D is TRBD2 (6 bases). CDR1 is SQVTM, CDR2 ANQGSEA, per germline. There are 10 residues in the CDR3. The V end lost 4 bases, the J end lost 10 bases, and 11 bases lay between the germline ends. The CDR3 loop is CSVGEEEQYF. DNA for the CDR3: TGCAGCGTTGGGGAGGAAGAACAGTACTTC.

This clone turned up a few times. J is TRBJ2-6 and V is TRBV4-3, with D uncertain. Trimming shortened V by 2 bases and J by 4 bases, and 9 bases separated the two germline ends. Germline CDR1 is LGHNA and CDR2 is YSLEER. The CDR3 consists of 15 residues. Here the CDR3 reads CASSQHNPGANVLTF. In nucleotides, the CDR3 is TGCGCCAGCAGCCAACACAACCCGGGGGCCAACGTCCTGACTTTC.

V and J are TRBV28 and TRBJ2-5; weak D call: TRBD1 (6 bases). The CDR3 sequence is 12 residues long. The germline CDR1 and CDR2 sequences are MDHEN and SYDVKM. Trimming left V 8 bases short and J 2 bases short, with 9 bases between. The CDR3 sequence: CASSGQQETQYF. In DNA, the CDR3 is TGTGCCAGCTCAGGACAGCAAGAGACCCAGTACTTC.

The chain couples TRBV5-1 to TRBJ2-1; D perhaps matches TRBD1 (5 bases). Germline CDR1 reads SGHRS; CDR2 reads YFSETQ. This CDR3 has 13 amino acids. Trimming pared 7 bases from V and 2 bases from J, leaving 10 bases between. The DNA of the CDR3 is TGCGCCAGCTCAAAGGACACCTACAATGAGCAGTTCTTC. Its protein product is CASSKDTYNEQFF. The full variable domain, rest sourced from reference TRBV5-1 and TRBJ2-1, is KAGVTQTPRYLIKTRGQQVTLSCSPISGHRSVSWYQQTPGQGLQFLFEYFSETQRNKGNFPGRFSGRQFSNSRSEMNVSTLELGDSALYLCASSKDTYNEQFFGPGTRLTVL.

This chain joins TRBV9 and TRBJ2-5; TRBD2 matches 7 bases. The CDR3 contains 14 residues. From germline, CDR1 is SGDLS and CDR2 YYNGEE. After removal of 0 bases from V and 5 bases from J, the junction contained 4 bases not matched to a gene. The CDR3: CASSVASGGETQYF. The CDR3 DNA follows: TGTGCCAGCAGCGTAGCTAGCGGCGGGGAGACCCAGTACTTC.

This sequence joins TRBV6-5 and TRBJ1-6, with D unresolved. V lost 10 bases and J 7 bases, leaving 14 bases between the germline ends. Germline V gene lookup returns CDR1 MNHEY and CDR2 SVGAGI. The CDR3 has 13 residues. CDR3 coding DNA: TGTGCCATAGCCCCAAGAGGGAATTCACCCCTCCACTTT. Its translation is CAIAPRGNSPLHF.

This chain links TRBV7-9 with TRBJ1-2; no firm D call. CDR1 and CDR2 (germline): SEHNR, FQNEAQ (reference sequence). The ends were cut back, 2 bases at V and 8 bases at J, with 6 bases in the middle. The CDR3 is 11 amino acids. The CDR3 sequence is CASSLREGYTF. For the CDR3, the DNA is TGTGCCAGCAGCTTAAGGGAGGGCTACACCTTC.

This clone was found once. Other DNA variants within this sample encode the same CDR3. This rearrangement joins TRBV10-3 to TRBJ2-7, with D hard to call. CDR3 length: 12 amino acids. Trimming removed 2 bases at V and 0 bases at J, with 2 bases between. In germline, CDR1 is ENHRY, CDR2 SYGVKD. The CDR3 DNA reads as TGTGCCATCAGTGAGAGCTCCTACGAGCAGTACTTC. This gives the protein CAISESSYEQYF.

The chain carries TRBV5-6 and TRBJ2-4, with D hard to call. The V gene lost 1 base and the J gene lost 0 bases, with 11 bases spanning the gap. Germline loops: CDR1 SGHDT, CDR2 YYEEEE. The CDR3 covers 16 residues. In nucleotides, the CDR3 is TGTGCCAGCAGCTTGTGGCCAACTCTAGCCAAAAACATTCAGTACTTC. It codes for CASSLWPTLAKNIQYF.

This clone has just a few counts. The chain links TRBV29-1 to TRBJ2-2; possible D gene TRBD2, 5 bases. Germline CDR1 SQVTM, CDR2 ANQGSEA. Trimming shortened V by 5 bases and J by 6 bases, and 7 bases separated the two germline ends. The CDR3 extends over 11 amino acids. CDR3 nucleotide sequence: TGCAGCGTTCGGGGAGCCGGGGAGCTGTTTTTT. It codes for CSVRGAGELFF.

The chain is built from TRBV6-5 and TRBJ1-5; D ambiguous. Germline CDR1 reads MNHEY; CDR2 reads SVGAGI. The V and J ends lost 6 bases and 7 bases respectively, with 16 bases between them. This CDR3 region has 14 residues. For the CDR3, the DNA is TGTGCCAGCAGCCCCATAATAAGCACCCAGCCCCAGCATTTT. This sequence encodes CASSPIISTQPQHF.

This clone was counted once. The V gene is TRBV9, the J gene TRBJ2-3; a possible D gene is TRBD2 (6 bases). V was trimmed by 1 base and J by 1 base, leaving 19 bases between them. The CDR3 totals 18 residues. Germline V gene sequence: CDR1 SGDLS, CDR2 YYNGEE. CDR3 bases: TGTGCCAGCAGCGTATCCCCCCCCGCGGGATCTCGCACAGATACGCAGTATTTT. Translation gives CASSVSPPAGSRTDTQYF.

This clone was seen more than once but under ten times. J is TRBJ2-2 and V is TRBV7-2; D may be TRBD1 (6 bases). The CDR3 is 15 residues long. Germline values: CDR1 SGHTA, CDR2 FQGNSA. The V end lost 2 bases, the J end lost 4 bases, and 11 bases lay between the germline ends. The CDR3 DNA sequence: TGTGCCAGCAGCTTAAGGGTCAGGGGCACCGGGGAGCTGTTTTTT. It is translated as CASSLRVRGTGELFF.

This clone has a single count. V and J are TRBV9 and TRBJ1-4; D possibly corresponds to TRBD1 (5 bases). Germline V gene lookup returns CDR1 SGDLS and CDR2 YYNGEE. This CDR3 has 15 amino acids. Trimming stripped 0 bases from V and 6 bases from J, with 12 bases between. DNA for the CDR3: TGTGCCAGCAGCGTAGATGGGGGTGGTGATGAAAAACTGTTTTTT. Translation: CASSVDGGGDEKLFF.

Notes on this clone: Other DNA sequences in the sample encode the same CDR3. The rearrangement joins TRBV5-1 to TRBJ2-3; D is uncertain. The V and J ends lost 1 base and 2 bases respectively, with 2 bases between them. The length of the CDR3 is 12 residues. CDR1 and CDR2 (germline): SGHRS, YFSETQ. The CDR3: CASSLNTDTQYF. The CDR3 nucleotides are TGCGCCAGCAGCTTGAACACAGATACGCAGTATTTT. The whole variable domain, filled in from reference TRBV5-1 and TRBJ2-3, reads KAGVTQTPRYLIKTRGQQVTLSCSPISGHRSVSWYQQTPGQGLQFLFEYFSETQRNKGNFPGRFSGRQFSNSRSEMNVSTLELGDSALYLCASSLNTDTQYFGPGTRLTVL.

In its sample, this clone was seen a few times. The chain couples TRBV29-1 to TRBJ2-5; tentative D call: TRBD1 (5 bases). The J call is doubtful: the DNA matches TRBJ2-7 better. Germline values: CDR1 SQVTM, CDR2 ANQGSEA. CDR3 length equals 12 residues. This CDR3 reads CSVVAAGYEQYF. DNA of the CDR3: TGCAGCGTTGTTGCCGCAGGGTACGAGCAGTACTTC.

The genes are TRBV5-6 and TRBJ2-6; maybe TRBD2 (6 bases). Between the trimmed V and J ends, which lost 5 bases and 0 bases, there was a span of 15 bases. The germline gives CDR1 SGHDT, CDR2 YYEEEE. This CDR3 comprises 17 residues. This chain's CDR3 is CASSPGAGSSGANVLTF. The CDR3 DNA follows: TGTGCCAGCAGTCCTGGGGCCGGGAGCTCTGGGGCCAACGTCCTGACTTTC.

In this sample, this clone turned up a few times. The V gene is TRBV9, the J gene TRBJ2-1; D assignment may be TRBD1 or TRBD2 (5 bases each). The CDR3 has 18 amino acids. The germline V gene encodes CDR1 SGDLS and CDR2 YYNGEE. Between the trimmed V and J ends, which lost 3 bases and 7 bases, there was a span of 26 bases. CDR3 residues: CASSAPKRGWDQGNEQFF. The DNA for the CDR3 is TGTGCCAGCAGCGCGCCCAAAAGGGGATGGGACCAGGGAAATGAGCAGTTCTTC. The full variable domain, completed using reference TRBV9 and TRBJ2-1, is DSGVTQTPKHLITATGQRVTLRCSPRSGDLSVYWYQQSLDQGLQFLIQYYNGEERAKGNILERFSAQQFPDLHSELNLSSLELGDSALYFCASSAPKRGWDQGNEQFFGPGTRLTVL.

The chain combines TRBV29-1 with TRBJ2-7, with 8 nucleotides matching TRBD1. This CDR3 has 13 residues. CDR1 and CDR2 from the germline V gene are SQVTM and ANQGSEA. J gave up 0 bases and V 7 bases, and 5 bases lay outside the gene matches. The CDR3 protein is CSGGGQGSYEQYF. The CDR3 DNA sequence: TGCAGCGGGGGAGGACAGGGCTCCTACGAGCAGTACTTC.